These 31 T cell receptor beta chains originate from one sample sequenced in a study of blood T cell repertoires in COVID-19. Only in-frame clones appear in the TCRdb table, and some are missing; sequencing was by immunoSEQ multiplex PCR. The sample lists some 170,000 clones; approximately 85% were seen once. The sequencing input was peripheral blood. The receptors stem from a man aged 35-49 years with acute or convalescent COVID-19.

The CDR3 spells CASSLGQGIETQYF. The CDR3 coding sequence is TGTGCCAGCTCACTCGGACAGGGAATTGAGACCCAGTACTTC. This rearrangement joins TRBV18 to TRBJ2-5; 8 bases are a match to TRBD1. Germline CDR1 reads KGHSH; CDR2 reads LQKENI. The J segment lost 5 bases and the V segment lost 4 bases, leaving 6 bases of the junction unmatched. The length of the CDR3 is 14 residues.

This rearrangement joins TRBV5-6 to TRBJ2-5; D is uncertain. Germline V gene sequence: CDR1 SGHDT, CDR2 YYEEEE. V lost 2 bases and J lost 4, with 3 bases in between. The CDR3 has 11 residues. This CDR3 is CASSFRETQYF. The CDR3 DNA reads TGTGCCAGCAGCTTCCGAGAGACCCAGTACTTC.

The rearrangement links TRBV6-5 to TRBJ2-7, with D perhaps TRBD1 (5 bases). V was clipped by 0 bases and J by 0 bases, with 12 bases between them. Germline CDR1 reads MNHEY; CDR2 reads SVGAGI. The CDR3 extends over 16 amino acids. CDR3 DNA sequence: TGTGCCAGCAGTTACTCGAAGGGGTCGCTCTCCTACGAGCAGTACTTC. Amino acid sequence: CASSYSKGSLSYEQYF.

In this sample, this clone turned up once. This chain joins TRBV7-2 and TRBJ2-5; 8 nucleotides line up with TRBD2. CDR1 and CDR2 from the germline V gene are SGHTA and FQGNSA. The CDR3 runs to 15 residues. V was pared by 5 bases and J by 5 bases, with 10 bases of the junction left unmatched. This CDR3 is CASSPNRGGGETQYF. The CDR3 region has the DNA TGTGCCAGCAGCCCGAATCGGGGGGGCGGGGAGACCCAGTACTTC.

This clone was observed a few times. The rearrangement uses TRBV7-8 and TRBJ2-7; D not certain. Trimming stripped 5 bases from V and 3 bases from J, with 8 bases between. Germline lookup yields CDR1 SGHVS and CDR2 FQNEAQ. The CDR3 sequence is 12 residues long. Written as DNA, the CDR3 is TGTGCCAGCAGCGTTCCGGGCTACGAGCAGTACTTC. Encoded protein: CASSVPGYEQYF.

The chain links TRBV2 to TRBJ1-4, with 9 bases aligning to TRBD1. V trimming: 6 bases; J trimming: 4 bases; junction bases outside the gene matches: 6. The CDR3 runs 15 residues. Germline CDR1 SNHLY, CDR2 FYNNEI. The CDR3 nucleotides read TGTGCCAGCAGGGAACAGGGGGCAAATAATGAAAAACTGTTTTTT. It yields the protein CASREQGANNEKLFF.

The chain uses TRBV7-9 and TRBJ1-3, with a weak D call TRBD1 (5 bases). Germline V lookup: CDR1 SEHNR, CDR2 FQNEAQ (reference sequence). The V end lost 1 base, the J end lost 0 bases, and 16 bases lay between the germline ends. The CDR3 has 18 amino acids. CDR3 loop: CASSLGGGVTSSGNTIYF. CDR3 bases: TGTGCCAGCAGCTTAGGTGGGGGGGTGACGAGCTCTGGAAACACCATATATTTT.

This clone showed up just a few times. The V gene is TRBV25-1, the J gene TRBJ1-1; 8 positions match TRBD1. The V and J ends lost 6 bases and 1 base, in that order; junction bases with no gene match: 7. The CDR3 contains 15 residues. The germline gives CDR1 MGHDK, CDR2 SYGVNS. The CDR3 region is CASSPSGTGNTEAFF. As DNA, the CDR3 is TGTGCCAGCAGCCCTAGTGGGACAGGGAACACTGAAGCTTTCTTT.

There are a few counts of this clone. The V and J genes are TRBV7-8 and TRBJ1-1; D is uncertain. The V gene's germline CDR1 is SGHVS and CDR2 FQNEAQ. Trimming pared 6 bases from V and 1 base from J, leaving 6 bases between. CDR3 length equals 12 residues. CDR3 bases: TGTGCCAGCAGACGACAGAACACTGAAGCTTTCTTT. It translates to CASRRQNTEAFF.

This chain links TRBV18 with TRBJ2-3, with TRBD2 matching over 7 bases. The germline gives CDR1 KGHSH, CDR2 LQKENI. Trimming removed 1 base from V and 0 bases from J; junction bases left unmatched: 7. CDR3 length: 17 residues. CDR3 in DNA: TGTGCCAGCTCACCACGAACGGGGGGAGCTAGCACAGATACGCAGTATTTT. It codes for CASSPRTGGASTDTQYF.

J is TRBJ1-5 and V is TRBV28; TRBD1 matches at 8 bases. This CDR3 contains 17 residues. Unmatched junction bases numbered 12, after V lost 3 bases and J lost 5 bases. CDR1 and CDR2 from the germline V gene are MDHEN and SYDVKM. The DNA of the CDR3 is TGTGCCAGCAGTTTGTGGACAGGGTTTGCGGGTCATCAGCCCCAGCATTTT. This codes for CASSLWTGFAGHQPQHF.

This chain links TRBV7-9 with TRBJ2-5; D is unresolved. Trimming removed 4 bases from V and 2 bases from J, with 14 bases in between. Per the germline V gene, CDR1 is SEHNR and CDR2 is FQNEAQ (reference sequence). This CDR3 is built from 15 residues. Here the CDR3 DNA reads TGTGCCAGCAGCTCCGGTCTTCTGATACAAGAGACCCAGTACTTC. This sequence encodes CASSSGLLIQETQYF.

This clone was seen only a few times. The rearrangement uses TRBV16 and TRBJ2-3, with a possible D match to TRBD1 (5 bases). Deletions cut 1 base from V and 2 bases from J, with 10 bases between. This CDR3 has 15 residues. In germline, CDR1 is KGHSY, CDR2 FQNENV. The CDR3 loop reads CASSQFSGLTDTQYF. The DNA of the CDR3 is TGTGCCAGCAGCCAATTTTCAGGGCTCACAGATACGCAGTATTTT. The full variable domain, its missing parts supplied by reference TRBV16 and TRBJ2-3, is GEEVAQTPKHLVRGEGQKAKLYCAPIKGHSYVFWYQQVLKNEFKFLISFQNENVFDETGMPKERFSAKCLPNSPCSLEIQATKLEDSAVYFCASSQFSGLTDTQYFGPGTRLTVL.

The V and J genes are TRBV5-4 and TRBJ1-1; TRBD1 matches 8 bases. The CDR3 runs 14 residues. Trimming at V came to 2 bases and at J to 6 bases, leaving 6 bases not matched to a gene. Germline values: CDR1 SGHNT, CDR2 YYREEE (reference sequence). CDR3 sequence: CASSFTGGRAEAFF. The CDR3 coding sequence is TGTGCCAGCAGCTTCACAGGGGGTAGGGCTGAAGCTTTCTTT.

This chain uses TRBV18 with TRBJ2-7; TRBD2 matches at 9 bases. Per the germline V gene, CDR1 is KGHSH and CDR2 is LQKENI. CDR3 length: 15 residues. With V trimmed by 3 bases and J by 0 bases, 3 bases remained unmatched. CDR3 sequence: CASSPETSGSYEQYF. The CDR3 coding sequence is TGTGCCAGCTCACCCGAGACTAGCGGCTCCTACGAGCAGTACTTC.

V usage is TRBV30 and J usage is TRBJ2-2, with 7 bases that match TRBD2. Per germline, CDR1 GTSNPN and CDR2 SVGIG (reference sequence). With 4 bases clipped from V and 7 bases from J, the junction kept 12 bases outside the gene matches. The CDR3 length is 15 residues. The CDR3 coding sequence is TGTGCCTGGAACCTTTTGGGGGGGTCCCACGGGGAGCTGTTTTTT. Amino acids: CAWNLLGGSHGELFF.

V gene TRBV5-1 combines with J gene TRBJ1-3; 7 nucleotides agree with TRBD1. The junction had 9 bases not matched to a gene; V was cut back by 4 bases and J by 2 bases. Germline CDR1 reads SGHRS; CDR2 reads YFSETQ. The CDR3 runs 16 residues. The DNA for the CDR3 is TGCGCCAGCAGCCATCCCGACAGGGAGGCTGGAAACACCATATATTTT. Its protein product is CASSHPDREAGNTIYF.

The V and J genes are TRBV6-5 and TRBJ1-3; D gene ambiguous. The germline V and J ends were trimmed by 6 bases and 4 bases, with 10 bases remaining between them. This CDR3 comprises 13 residues. The germline V gene has CDR1 MNHEY and CDR2 SVGAGI. This CDR3 is CASRPLAGNTIYF. The DNA for the CDR3 is TGTGCCAGCAGGCCACTTGCGGGAAACACCATATATTTT.

The chain has TRBV27 and TRBJ2-7; D is possibly TRBD1 (6 bases). Germline V gene sequence: CDR1 MNHEY, CDR2 SMNVEV (reference sequence). This CDR3 spans 15 amino acids. Trimming left V 6 bases short and J 2 bases short, with 17 bases between. The CDR3 protein is CASSFGWGQTYEQYF. The DNA of the CDR3 is TGTGCCAGCAGCTTTGGATGGGGACAAACCTACGAGCAGTACTTC.

The chain carries TRBV27 and TRBJ2-3, with 13 positions matching TRBD2. V was clipped by 5 bases and J by 4 bases; unmatched bases: 6. The CDR3 covers 16 residues. The germline V gene has CDR1 MNHEY and CDR2 SMNVEV (reference sequence). CDR3 DNA sequence: TGTGCCAGCAGTCCGTTAACTAGCGGGGGGGCAGATACGCAGTATTTT. Translation: CASSPLTSGGADTQYF.

The chain carries TRBV6-6 and TRBJ2-3; TRBD1 agrees at 7 bases. The CDR3 length is 15 residues. J lost 2 bases, V lost 2 bases, and 4 bases had no gene match. Germline V gene sequence: CDR1 MNHNY, CDR2 SVGAGI (reference sequence). The DNA for the CDR3 is TGTGCCAGCAGTTACGACAGGGCTTTCACAGATACGCAGTATTTT. Residues: CASSYDRAFTDTQYF.

V is TRBV5-1 and J is TRBJ1-1, with D unclear. Germline assignment: CDR1 SGHRS and CDR2 YFSETQ. Trimming stripped 6 bases from V and 0 bases from J, with 15 bases between. CDR3 length equals 15 residues. CDR3: CASTRGNTLNTEAFF. The CDR3, as DNA: TGCGCCAGCACCCGAGGGAACACTCTGAACACTGAAGCTTTCTTT.

The chain is built from TRBV4-2 and TRBJ2-7; tentative D call: TRBD2 (6 bases). The length of the CDR3 is 15 residues. The germline V gene has CDR1 LGHNA and CDR2 YNFKEQ. Trimming cost V 2 bases and J 2 bases, with 13 bases left between them. DNA of the CDR3: TGTGCCAGCAGCCAAATTAGCGGTCCAGCCTACGAGCAGTACTTC. It specifies CASSQISGPAYEQYF.

This clone was detected only once. The V and J genes are TRBV28 and TRBJ1-2, with D possibly TRBD1 on 5 matching bases. V was cut by 5 bases and J by 5 bases, with 12 bases left in between. Germline CDR1 MDHEN, CDR2 SYDVKM. The CDR3 length is 13 residues. CDR3 sequence: CASSLRVLYGYTF. CDR3 sequence (DNA): TGTGCCAGCAGTCTCAGGGTACTGTATGGCTACACCTTC.

V and J are TRBV10-3 and TRBJ2-1; 8 bases match TRBD2. Losses at the gene ends were 7 bases for V and 7 bases for J; bases not matched to a gene: 12. The CDR3 has 15 residues. CDR1 is ENHRY, CDR2 SYGVKD, per germline. The DNA for the CDR3 is TGTGCCATCATGGGGCCGGGACTAGTTACGAATGAGCAGTTCTTC. Translating gives CAIMGPGLVTNEQFF.

V usage is TRBV18 and J usage is TRBJ1-6, with unresolved D. CDR1 and CDR2 from the germline V gene are KGHSH and LQKENI. The CDR3 length is 14 residues. The V gene lost 4 bases and the J gene lost 4 bases, with 8 bases spanning the gap. Here the CDR3 reads CASSLQPYNSPLHF. In DNA, the CDR3 is TGTGCCAGCTCACTACAGCCTTATAATTCACCCCTCCACTTT. Filled out from reference TRBV18 and TRBJ1-6, the complete variable domain reads NAGVMQNPRHLVRRRGQEARLRCSPMKGHSHVYWYRQLPEEGLKFMVYLQKENIIDESGMPKERFSAEFPKEGPSILRIQQVVRGDSAAYFCASSLQPYNSPLHFGNGTRLTVT.

This rearrangement joins TRBV27 to TRBJ1-1, with D perhaps TRBD1 (5 bases). The V end lost 4 bases, the J end lost 1 base, and 10 bases lay between the germline ends. The CDR3 runs 14 residues. Germline lookup yields CDR1 MNHEY and CDR2 SMNVEV (reference sequence). The CDR3 nucleotides read TGTGCCAGCAGTTGGGGGAGGGGGAACACTGAAGCTTTCTTT. It yields the protein CASSWGRGNTEAFF.

This clone was picked up a small number of times. The chain joins TRBV5-1 to TRBJ1-2; TRBD1 agrees at 8 bases. Germline CDR1 SGHRS, CDR2 YFSETQ. This CDR3 spans 15 amino acids. V shed 4 bases, J shed 5 bases, and the junction held 10 bases outside the gene matches. The CDR3 here is CASSQYTGGRYGYTF. The CDR3 DNA sequence: TGCGCCAGCAGCCAATACACAGGGGGACGGTATGGCTACACCTTC.

V usage is TRBV7-9 and J usage is TRBJ2-1; D not resolved. CDR1 is SEHNR and CDR2 is FQNEAQ in the germline V gene (reference sequence). V was shortened by 1 base and J by 7 bases, with 14 bases between the two germline ends. This CDR3 region has 15 residues. The CDR3 region has the DNA TGTGCCAGCAGCTTAGGCTGGGCCGGTTTTAATGAGCAGTTCTTC. Translated, it gives CASSLGWAGFNEQFF.

This sequence joins TRBV7-9 and TRBJ2-7; D is perhaps TRBD1 (6 bases). V shed 4 bases and J shed 3 bases, with 22 bases lying between them. CDR3 size: 17 residues. The V gene's germline CDR1 is SEHNR and CDR2 FQNEAQ (reference sequence). The CDR3 DNA is TGTGCCAGCAGCTCGACGACCGGGACACCGTTAAACTACGAGCAGTACTTC. Its translation: CASSSTTGTPLNYEQYF.

This chain uses TRBV28 with TRBJ1-2; tentatively, D is TRBD1 (6 bases). CDR1 and CDR2 (germline): MDHEN, SYDVKM. The CDR3 loop spans 14 amino acids. V gave up 6 bases and J gave up 2 bases, with 13 bases separating them. CDR3 protein: CASRLPQGNYGYTF. The CDR3 coding sequence is TGTGCCAGCAGACTTCCACAGGGAAACTATGGCTACACCTTC.